A selection of T cell receptor beta chains follows, all from one sample in a study of shared clonotypes between healthy human individuals. The method was immunoSEQ multiplex PCR; TCRdb's version includes in-frame clones alone and lacks a portion of them. The sample lists approximately 1.9 million clones; 85% to 95% were seen once. The sequenced sample was naive CD8+ T cells from PBMCs. These receptors were collected from a young man in good health. Some clones in this sample may be carry-over from other donors' samples. Each CDR3 is given without its conserved first and last residue. Clone size appears in some rows only: once, few, many, or a class for an expanded clone.

abundance,j_gene,v_gene,CDR3aa
NA,TRBJ2-7,TRBV4-1,ASSLLLGEGDYEQY
few,TRBJ1-1,TRBV18,ASSPPQGWNTEAF
few,TRBJ1-5,TRBV27,ASSLWGSNQPQH
once,TRBJ1-2,TRBV7-9,ASSLKQGRGYT
NA,TRBJ1-5,TRBV29-1,SVASAGNHQPQH
NA,TRBJ1-1,TRBV28,ASTTSGRGRLDTEAF
NA,TRBJ1-1,TRBV5-6,ASSLNRVEAF
NA,TRBJ2-7,TRBV29-1,SVGGEVVHEQY
NA,TRBJ2-7,TRBV10-3,AISKQLAGGIYEQY
NA,TRBJ2-1,TRBV28,ASSLFRGAEDEQF
NA,TRBJ2-5,TRBV28,ASSFPAYVVGDETQY
NA,TRBJ2-7,TRBV28,ASSPETSGRKQY
once,TRBJ2-7,TRBV6-5,ASRPGQASSYEQY
NA,TRBJ2-3,TRBV6-1,ASSAPALRPCTQY
NA,TRBJ1-2,TRBV21-1,ASSLKGRDKGYT
NA,TRBJ2-7,TRBV28,ASSLSSGASYEQY
NA,TRBJ2-1,TRBV4-3,ASSHRRNSYNEQF
NA,NA,TRBV10-3,AISEGLSYEQY
NA,TRBJ2-1,TRBV9,ASSGGTGTGLYNEQF
NA,TRBJ2-1,TRBV27,ASSFQRGSSYNEQF
NA,TRBJ1-2,TRBV19,ASSISRTGTYGYT
NA,TRBJ2-7,TRBV27,ASSLTGQGPSYEQY